The clone carrying this T cell receptor beta chain was found a few times. Its antigen is unidentified. This record comes from a study of PD-1 blockade in classical Hodgkin lymphoma. Clones were sequenced by immunoSEQ multiplex PCR, and TCRdb holds only the in-frame ones, with some missing. The sample carries tens of thousands of clones, 75% to 90% recorded once. Findings and caveats of the study: Patients newly diagnosed and complete responders had comparable baseline diversity. Newly diagnosed patients reportedly had lower baseline TCR diversity than healthy donors. Patients starting nivolumab under 1 year after ASCT were excluded. CD4+ but not CD8+ TCR diversity rose significantly by C4D1.

V dropped 2 bases and J dropped 7; count of bases not matched to a gene: 10. Germline values: CDR1 SQVTM, CDR2 ANQGSEA. This CDR3 has 16 amino acids. All trial patients relapsed after autologous stem cell transplantation. The rearrangement uses TRBV29-1 and TRBJ2-1; 11 bases are shared with TRBD2. The clonotype comes from a human donor with classical Hodgkin lymphoma. This material consisted of peripheral blood mononuclear cells (PBMCs), taken at baseline. The DNA for the CDR3 is TGCAGCGTTGAACCCGAAATAGCGGGAGGGCGAAATGAGCAGTTCTTC. It is translated as CSVEPEIAGGRNEQFF.